This T cell receptor (beta chain) appears in the sequencing data of a study of early T cells in non-severe SARS-CoV-2 infection. This clonotype was seen repeatedly, ten times or more. The antigen is undetermined. The trim removed 4 bases at V and 0 bases at J, leaving 9 bases unmatched. The CDR3 has 16 residues. Germline CDR1 reads MNHEY; CDR2 reads SVGEGT. Molecules of cDNA were individually given unique molecular identifiers that were attached to them. TCRdb recomputed calls from the 5' RACE reads with MiXCR, one row per CDR3 protein. The sample gives about 70,000 distinct CDR3 sequences, approximately 10% of which show up once; about 4.4% is in the top ten. Points from the study as a whole: Matching results from VDJdb favored anti-spike CD8 responses, leaving private and CD4 specificities undetected.

This clonotype originated in an adult who was a healthcare worker with PCR-confirmed SARS-CoV-2 infection or an uninfected control (not recorded which). The chain carries TRBV6-2 or TRBV6-3 and TRBJ2-7; 7 positions match TRBD1. Source material: whole blood. The CDR3 region is CASSSPTGASSYEQYF. The CDR3 bases are TGTGCCAGCAGTTCCCCTACAGGGGCCAGCTCCTACGAGCAGTACTTC.